Given below is one T cell receptor (beta chain) in context. What it recognizes is unknown. PCR employed 60 Vbeta and 13 Jbeta primers. The table came from immunoSEQ multiplex PCR; TCRdb's copy has only in-frame clones and leaves some out. This table has some 70,000 clones, roughly 80% appearing once. The data were taken from a study of cytomegalovirus exposure and HLA in healthy donors. Study-wide findings and caveats: In all likelihood, a cluster of highly shared sequence variants was a sequencing artifact.

The CDR3 totals 14 residues. The junction had 11 bases not matched to a gene; V was cut back by 6 bases and J by 6 bases. Germline V lookup: CDR1 MDHEN, CDR2 SYDVKM. Healthy people donating bone marrow made up the donors. This TCR was recovered from a male donor in good health and CMV-seropositive. The sequencing input was PBMCs. This chain links TRBV28 with TRBJ2-7, with 7 bases lining up with TRBD1. The CDR3 reads CASSKPDRTSEQYF. DNA for the CDR3: TGTGCCAGCAGCAAACCGGACAGGACTTCCGAGCAGTACTTC.